Presented here are 28 T cell receptor beta chains from one specimen sequenced in a study of PD-1 blockade in classical Hodgkin lymphoma. With no exception, relapse followed autologous stem cell transplantation in all patients, and brentuximab vedotin exposure varied. Sequencing used immunoSEQ multiplex PCR; TCRdb keeps in-frame clones, though not all of them. This sample has fewer than 25,000 clones, with nearly 80% found just once. This specimen was peripheral blood mononuclear cells (PBMCs), taken at baseline. The receptors come from a human donor with classical Hodgkin lymphoma.

The V and J genes are TRBV1 and TRBJ1-6. TRBV1 is a recognized pseudogene. The CDR3 runs 19 residues. CDR3 region: CTSSQEAQGRASDNSPLHF. Here the CDR3 DNA reads TGCACCAGCAGCCAAGAAGCCCAGGGGAGGGCATCGGATAATTCACCCCTCCACTTT.

The chain couples TRBV29-1 to TRBJ2-7; 7 bases agree with TRBD1. The CDR3 loop spans 13 amino acids. V gave up 3 bases and J gave up 7 bases; unmatched junction bases: 9. The V gene's germline CDR1 is SQVTM and CDR2 ANQGSEA. The chain's CDR3 is CSVDVGGFGEQYF. Here the CDR3 DNA reads TGCAGCGTTGATGTAGGGGGCTTCGGGGAGCAGTACTTC.

In nucleotides, the CDR3 is TGTGCCAGCAGCCCTTATGACCATAATGAGCAGTTCTTC. Translation gives CASSPYDHNEQFF. The chain has TRBV13 and TRBJ2-1; no reliable D call. Per the germline V gene, CDR1 is PRHDT and CDR2 is FYEKMQ (reference sequence). This CDR3 comprises 13 residues. V was shortened by 5 bases and J by 7 bases, with 12 bases between the two germline ends.

The chain has TRBV11-3 and TRBJ2-2; 10 nucleotides line up with TRBD2. This CDR3 is 15 amino acids long. Germline V CDR1 and CDR2: SGHNT, YENEEA. V dropped 4 bases and J dropped 4; count of bases not matched to a gene: 3. CDR3 DNA sequence: TGTGCCAGCAGCTGGACTAGCGGAAGCACCGGGGAGCTGTTTTTT. As protein: CASSWTSGSTGELFF. Complete variable domain (other parts from reference TRBV11-3 and TRBJ2-2): EAGVVQSPRYKIIEKKQPVAFWCNPISGHNTLYWYLQNLGQGPELLIRYENEEAVDDSQLPKDRFSAERLKGVDSTLKIQPAELGDSAVYLCASSWTSGSTGELFFGEGSRLTVL.

The CDR3 coding sequence is TGTGCCAGCAGTTTAGGACAGGTATCGAGCAATCAGCCCCAGCATTTT. Protein sequence: CASSLGQVSSNQPQHF. The rearrangement uses TRBV28 and TRBJ1-5, with 7 bases identical to TRBD1. The CDR3 contains 16 residues. Losses at the gene ends were 2 bases for V and 1 base for J; bases not matched to a gene: 5. Germline loops: CDR1 MDHEN, CDR2 SYDVKM.

This clone was seen just once. J is TRBJ1-6 and V is TRBV5-8, with TRBD1 as a possible D gene (5 bases). Germline CDR1 SGHTS, CDR2 YDEGEE. The ends were cut back, 2 bases at V and 4 bases at J, with 13 bases in the middle. The CDR3 has 16 amino acids. DNA of the CDR3: TGTGCCAGCAGCTTATCCGGGACGGCATATAATTCACCCCTCCACTTT. This gives the protein CASSLSGTAYNSPLHF. Based on the CDR3 plus reference TRBV5-8 and TRBJ1-6, the full variable domain is EAGVTQSPTHLIKTRGQQATLRCSPISGHTSVYWYQQALGLGLQFLLWYDEGEERNRGNFPPRFSGRQFPNYSSELNVNALELEDSALYLCASSLSGTAYNSPLHFGNGTRLTVT.

This chain connects TRBV7-2 to TRBJ2-7; 9 nucleotides line up with TRBD1. The CDR3 is made up of 15 amino acids. V was pared by 2 bases and J by 9 bases, with 11 bases of the junction left unmatched. CDR1 and CDR2 from the germline V gene are SGHTA and FQGNSA. The DNA for the CDR3 is TGTGCCAGCAGCTTATTTGGGGACAGGGTGGTGGGGCAGTACTTC. Amino acids: CASSLFGDRVVGQYF.

The chain combines TRBV5-1 with TRBJ2-1; 11 bases match TRBD2. Germline V CDR1 and CDR2: SGHRS, YFSETQ. The CDR3 sequence is 16 residues long. Trimming cost V 4 bases and J 1 base; bases outside gene matches: 4. Here the CDR3 DNA reads TGCGCCAGCAGCACATTAGCGGGGGGGTCCTACAATGAGCAGTTCTTC. It specifies CASSTLAGGSYNEQFF. The full variable domain, with the rest looked up from reference TRBV5-1 and TRBJ2-1, is KAGVTQTPRYLIKTRGQQVTLSCSPISGHRSVSWYQQTPGQGLQFLFEYFSETQRNKGNFPGRFSGRQFSNSRSEMNVSTLELGDSALYLCASSTLAGGSYNEQFFGPGTRLTVL.

This clone occurred a few times. The chain is built from TRBV4-1 and TRBJ2-1; 7 positions agree with TRBD1. CDR3 length: 13 amino acids. V gave up 5 bases and J gave up 8 bases; unmatched junction bases: 6. The V gene's germline CDR1 is MGHRA and CDR2 YSYEKL. Written as DNA, the CDR3 is TGCGCCAGCAGCTACAGGGGTGACGATGAGCAGTTCTTC. Protein: CASSYRGDDEQFF.

This chain uses TRBV6-6 with TRBJ2-1, with unresolved D. This CDR3 is 14 amino acids long. The ends were cut back, 4 bases at V and 1 base at J, with 8 bases in the middle. Germline CDR1 and CDR2: MNHNY and SVGAGI (reference sequence). CDR3 in amino acids: CASSFPQSYNEQFF. The CDR3 DNA follows: TGTGCCAGCAGTTTCCCGCAATCCTACAATGAGCAGTTCTTC.

The chain joins TRBV6-1 to TRBJ2-7; no reliable D call. Germline loops: CDR1 MNHNS, CDR2 SASEGT. CDR3 size: 14 residues. The V gene lost 2 bases and the J gene lost 4 bases, with 12 bases spanning the gap. The CDR3 here is CASSESVLIYEQYF. The DNA of the CDR3 is TGTGCCAGCAGTGAATCGGTTTTAATTTACGAGCAGTACTTC.

The chain joins TRBV11-2 to TRBJ2-7; the D is unclear. The CDR3 consists of 11 residues. V was clipped by 2 bases and J by 5 bases, with 4 bases between them. Germline V gene data show CDR1 as SGHAT and CDR2 as FQNNGV. The DNA of the CDR3 is TGTGCCAGCAGCTTACAGGACGAGCAGTACTTC. As protein: CASSLQDEQYF.

This chain uses TRBV21-1 with TRBJ1-1; TRBD1 was called by the table and not checked on the DNA. TRBV21-1 is given as a pseudogene. The CDR3 loop spans 14 amino acids. Written as DNA, the CDR3 is TGTGCCAGTCCCTGTAGGGGGACGAACACTGAAGCTTTCTTT. It is translated as CASPCRGTNTEAFF.

The chain recombines TRBV18 with TRBJ1-2; 7 nucleotides agree with TRBD1. Losses at the gene ends were 4 bases for V and 2 bases for J; bases not matched to a gene: 7. The CDR3 consists of 15 residues. CDR1 and CDR2 (germline): KGHSH, LQKENI. CDR3 sequence reads: CASSQPGQRNYGYTF. CDR3 DNA sequence: TGTGCCAGCTCACAACCGGGACAGCGAAACTATGGCTACACCTTC.

The J gene is TRBJ2-7, the V gene TRBV2; maybe TRBD2 (6 bases). V shed 6 bases and J shed 1 base, with 19 bases lying between them. The germline CDR1 and CDR2 sequences are SNHLY and FYNNEI. The CDR3 is 16 residues long. DNA of the CDR3: TGTGCCAGCAGGGCGGAGGGCTGGTTCTCATCCTACGAGCAGTACTTC. It yields the protein CASRAEGWFSSYEQYF.

V gene TRBV10-3 combines with J gene TRBJ1-1; the D is unclear. The germline CDR1 and CDR2 sequences are ENHRY and SYGVKD. This CDR3 contains 13 residues. The V end was cut by 11 bases, the J end by 0 bases, with 13 bases between. The CDR3 loop reads CAHGGEVNTEAFF. CDR3 DNA: TGTGCCCACGGAGGAGAGGTGAACACTGAAGCTTTCTTT.

This clone was seen a single time. J is TRBJ2-2 and V is TRBV7-2; 8 bases agree with TRBD1. The CDR3 contains 14 residues. V was pared by 4 bases and J by 7 bases, with 5 bases of the junction left unmatched. From germline, CDR1 is SGHTA and CDR2 FQGNSA. The CDR3 sequence: CASSSDRAGGELFF. The CDR3 nucleotides read TGTGCCAGCAGCTCGGACAGGGCTGGCGGGGAGCTGTTTTTT.

J is TRBJ2-7 and V is TRBV19; the D is unclear. The CDR3 is 14 residues long. Germline-derived CDR1 and CDR2 are LNHDA and SQIVND (reference sequence). Trimming took 0 bases from V and 3 from J, leaving 9 bases between them. CDR3 DNA sequence: TGTGCCAGTAGTATAGATCTGGGCCACTACGAGCAGTACTTC. It specifies CASSIDLGHYEQYF. Full variable domain (missing parts from reference TRBV19 and TRBJ2-7): DGGITQSPKYLFRKEGQNVTLSCEQNLNHDAMYWYRQDPGQGLRLIYYSQIVNDFQKGDIAEGYSVSREKKESFPLTVTSAQKNPTAFYLCASSIDLGHYEQYFGPGTRLTVT.

This chain connects TRBV5-6 to TRBJ2-7; D not certain. There are 11 residues in the CDR3. CDR1 and CDR2 (germline): SGHDT, YYEEEE. Trimming took 3 bases from V and 4 from J, leaving 5 bases between them. CDR3 sequence: CASSYSYEQYF. Written as DNA, the CDR3 is TGTGCCAGCAGCTACTCATACGAGCAGTACTTC.

The table lists this clone with a few counts. V and J are TRBV2 and TRBJ2-6; D is ambiguous. The germline CDR1 and CDR2 sequences are SNHLY and FYNNEI. This CDR3 is built from 15 residues. With 1 base removed from V and 0 bases from J, the gap between germline ends came to 4 bases. CDR3 region: CASSEVRSGANVLTF. The CDR3 nucleotides are TGTGCCAGCAGTGAAGTACGCTCTGGGGCCAACGTCCTGACTTTC.

In DNA, the CDR3 is TGTGCCAGCAAAACAGGGGAAAAGAGCTCCTACGAGCAGTACTTC. It specifies CASKTGEKSSYEQYF. The rearrangement joins TRBV5-5 to TRBJ2-7; 7 nucleotides match TRBD1. In germline, CDR1 is SGHKS, CDR2 YYEKEE (reference sequence). There are 15 residues in the CDR3. V shed 6 bases and J 0 bases; nucleotides not matched to a gene: 9. Looking up the rest from reference TRBV5-5 and TRBJ2-7 gives the full variable domain: DAGVTQSPTHLIKTRGQQVTLRCSPISGHKSVSWYQQVLGQGPQFIFQYYEKEERGRGNFPDRFSARQFPNYSSELNVNALLLGDSALYLCASKTGEKSSYEQYFGPGTRLTVT.

This clone was seen once. CDR3 DNA sequence: TGTGCCAGCAGCTTGGCGGGTAGCGGGGCAGATACGCAGTATTTT. Its protein product is CASSLAGSGADTQYF. This chain joins TRBV5-6 and TRBJ2-3; 8 nucleotides align to TRBD2. Per the germline V gene, CDR1 is SGHDT and CDR2 is YYEEEE. Trimming removed 0 bases from V and 4 bases from J; junction bases left unmatched: 4. The CDR3 is 15 residues long.

Here the CDR3 DNA reads TGTGCCAGCAATACGATTGTGATTGTTACTCAGCCCCAGCATTTT. It codes for CASNTIVIVTQPQHF. The rearrangement links TRBV28 to TRBJ1-5, with D unresolved. Germline loops: CDR1 MDHEN, CDR2 SYDVKM. V lost 7 bases and J lost 6, with 19 bases in between. The CDR3 has 15 residues. Using reference TRBV28 and TRBJ1-5 for the parts outside the CDR3, the full variable domain is DVKVTQSSRYLVKRTGEKVFLECVQDMDHENMFWYRQDPGLGLRLIYFSYDVKMKEKGDIPEGYSVSREKKERFSLILESASTNQTSMYLCASNTIVIVTQPQHFGDGTRLSIL.

The chain couples TRBV5-1 to TRBJ1-2, with 10 bases matching TRBD1. CDR3 size: 16 residues. V was pared by 4 bases and J by 7 bases, with 13 bases of the junction left unmatched. CDR1 is SGHRS and CDR2 is YFSETQ in the germline V gene. CDR3 sequence (DNA): TGCGCCAGCAGCACCTCCGGGACAGGGGAGGTTTTTGGCTACACCTTC. It yields the protein CASSTSGTGEVFGYTF.

This clone has a single count. CDR3 region: CASSVAARGGEDTQYF. In nucleotides, the CDR3 is TGTGCCAGCAGCGTAGCCGCGCGGGGGGGCGAAGATACGCAGTATTTT. This sequence joins TRBV9 and TRBJ2-3, with 9 bases identical to TRBD2. There are 16 residues in the CDR3. V dropped 0 bases and J dropped 5; count of bases not matched to a gene: 7. Germline V lookup: CDR1 SGDLS, CDR2 YYNGEE.

The J gene is TRBJ2-7, the V gene TRBV4-2, with a weak D call TRBD2 (7 bases). This CDR3 has 15 amino acids. V was clipped by 0 bases and J by 2 bases, with 11 bases between them. Germline assignment: CDR1 LGHNA and CDR2 YNFKEQ. CDR3 nucleotides: TGTGCCAGCAGCCAAGAAGGGGGGGGTACCTACGAGCAGTACTTC. This sequence encodes CASSQEGGGTYEQYF.

The chain carries TRBV7-3 and TRBJ2-6; 12 bases are a match to TRBD1. The CDR3 has 17 amino acids. Germline CDR1 SGHTA, CDR2 FQGTGA. V shed 2 bases, J shed 4 bases, and the junction held 3 bases outside the gene matches. The CDR3 DNA sequence: TGTGCCAGCAGCTTAGGGACAGGGGGCTTCGGGGCCAACGTCCTGACTTTC. It codes for CASSLGTGGFGANVLTF.

The table lists this clone with a few counts. The CDR3 bases are TGCAGCGTACAATCAGGGGCCCTAATGAGCAAGTTCTTC. Its translation: CSVQSGALMSKFF. This chain connects TRBV29-1 to TRBJ2-1, with D possibly matching TRBD1 (6 bases). Germline CDR1 is SQVTM and CDR2 is ANQGSEA. Trimming removed 6 bases from V and 14 bases from J, with 23 bases in between. This CDR3 contains 13 residues.